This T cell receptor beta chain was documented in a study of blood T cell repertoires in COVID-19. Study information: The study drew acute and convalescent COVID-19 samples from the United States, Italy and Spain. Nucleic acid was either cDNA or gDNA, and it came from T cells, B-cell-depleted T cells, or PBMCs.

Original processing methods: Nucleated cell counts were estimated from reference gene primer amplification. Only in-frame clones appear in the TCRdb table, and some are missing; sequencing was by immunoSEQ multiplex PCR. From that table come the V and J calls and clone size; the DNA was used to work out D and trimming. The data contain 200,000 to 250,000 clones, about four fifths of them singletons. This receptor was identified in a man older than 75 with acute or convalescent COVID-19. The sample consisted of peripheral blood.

This CDR3 is CSASEGGVYNEQFF. The DNA for the CDR3 is TGCAGTGCTAGTGAAGGGGGCGTCTACAATGAGCAGTTCTTC. This chain links TRBV20-1 with TRBJ2-1; 7 positions match TRBD1. Germline V CDR1 and CDR2: DFQATT, SNEGSKA (reference sequence). CDR3 size: 14 residues. Trimming removed 3 bases from V and 3 bases from J; junction bases left unmatched: 5.